A selection of T cell receptor beta chains follows, all from one sample in a study of shared clonotypes between healthy human individuals. The assay was immunoSEQ multiplex PCR, and TCRdb's table has in-frame clones only and misses some. The data contain millions of clones, around 90% of them singletons. The sequencing input was naive CD4+ T cells sorted from blood. The receptor set was obtained from a man younger than 30 in good health. CDR3s include the opening cysteine and the closing phenylalanine or tryptophan. Fields, in order: V gene, J gene, D gene, clone size, CDR3 length, CDR3 DNA, CDR3 protein. A D gene is named only where the DNA matches it firmly. Clone size is not always given. Where it is, it says once, few, many or a class for expanded clones.

>TRBV7-6|TRBJ2-7|TRBD2|.|14
TGTGCCAGCAGCCCGGAAGCGGGAAACTACGAGCAGTACTTC
CASSPEAGNYEQYF
>TRBV4-1|TRBJ2-7|.|.|15
TGCGCCAGCAGCCAAGATGAGGCAGACCCCTACGAGCAGTACTTC
CASSQDEADPYEQYF
>TRBV7-9|TRBJ2-3|TRBD2|.|17
TGTGCCAGCAGCATTGGACTAGCGGGGGAGTACACAGATACGCAGTATTTT
CASSIGLAGEYTDTQYF
>TRBV28|TRBJ1-1|TRBD1|few|14
TGTGCCAGCTCTCCGGGACAGATGAACACTGAAGCTTTCTTT
CASSPGQMNTEAFF
>TRBV6-5|TRBJ2-1|.|.|15
TGTGCCAGCAGTCCGGACGGGAGCTCCTACAATGAGCAGTTCTTC
CASSPDGSSYNEQFF
>TRBV5-1|TRBJ2-5|.|.|13
TGCGCCAGCAGCTTGGCCAACCAAGAGACCCAGTACTTC
CASSLANQETQYF
>TRBV5-6|TRBJ2-4|TRBD2|.|17
TGTGCCAGCAGCTTGGCGGGGCTAGCGGGGGTACAAAACATTCAGTACTTC
CASSLAGLAGVQNIQYF
>TRBV30|TRBJ1-2|.|.|18
TGTGCCTGGAGTGCCGTTGTTTTAATTTGGTTGTCTAACTATGGCTACACCTTC
CAWSAVVLIWLSNYGYTF
>TRBV5-1|TRBJ2-1|.|.|15
TGCGCCAGCAGCTCCTCTCCTCATATACCGAGTGAGCAGTTCTTC
CASSSSPHIPSEQFF
>TRBV28|TRBJ1-1|.|.|11
TGTGCCAGCAGTTTCGGCTCGAGAGCTTTCTTT
CASSFGSRAFF
>TRBV9|TRBJ2-2|.|few|14
TGTGCCAGCAGCCTTCTGGATTACACCGGGGAGCTGTTTTTT
CASSLLDYTGELFF
>TRBV29-1|TRBJ2-7|.|.|12
TGCAGCGCTGGAGCTGGGATCTACGAGCAGTACTTC
CSAGAGIYEQYF
>TRBV9|TRBJ1-6|.|.|16
TGTGCCAGCAGCGTAGCGGGGGGCGCAGGGTCGTCACCCCTCCACTTT
CASSVAGGAGSSPLHF
>TRBV6-5|TRBJ2-7|.|.|13
TGTGCCGGCAGTTACTCTCAGGGTCGCGAGCAGTACTTC
CAGSYSQGREQYF
>TRBV18|TRBJ1-2|TRBD1|.|15
TGTGCCAGCTCACCACCCCGAGACAGGGTACATGGCTACACCTTC
CASSPPRDRVHGYTF
>TRBV2|TRBJ1-2|.|.|13
TGTGCCAGCAGGCTGGGCGAGGACTATGGCTACACCTTC
CASRLGEDYGYTF
>TRBV19|TRBJ2-6|.|.|16
TGTGCCAGTAGTAGGTCGGATCTCTCTGGGGCCAACGTCCTGACTTTC
CASSRSDLSGANVLTF
>TRBV27|TRBJ1-1|.|.|16
TGTGCCAGCAGTTTTGACAGACCCTTAGGGGGAACTGAAGCTTTCTTT
CASSFDRPLGGTEAFF
>TRBV20-1|TRBJ2-1|.|.|11
TGCAGTGCTGGCGGGAACAATGAGCAGTTCTTC
CSAGGNNEQFF
>TRBV19|TRBJ2-3|TRBD2|.|15
TGTGCCAGTACCAAAAGCGGGATTAGCACAGATACGCAGTATTTT
CASTKSGISTDTQYF
>TRBV5-6|TRBJ1-5|.|.|14
TGTGCCAGCAGCTTGCTGTTTGGGGGGCAGCCCCAGCATTTT
CASSLLFGGQPQHF
>TRBV25-1|TRBJ2-2|.|.|16
TGTGCCAGCAGTGAGACAGATCCTACGAACACCGGGGAGCTGTTTTTT
CASSETDPTNTGELFF
>TRBV20-1|TRBJ2-7|TRBD1|.|11
TGCAGTGCTAACAGGGGCTACGAGCAGTACTTC
CSANRGYEQYF
>TRBV7-8|TRBJ1-6|TRBD1|few|15
TGTGCCAGCAGCTTAGTGCGACAGGGCAATTCACCCCTCCACTTT
CASSLVRQGNSPLHF
>TRBV29-1|TRBJ1-2|.|.|16
TGCAGCGTGAGTCTCGCTCGGGGTCAGGGGAACTATGGCTACACCTTC
CSVSLARGQGNYGYTF
>TRBV7-9|TRBJ1-5|.|.|16
TGTGCCAGCAGCTTAGAGACTGCCGGGGGGAATCAGCCCCAGCATTTT
CASSLETAGGNQPQHF
>TRBV21-1|TRBJ2-5|.|.|14
TGTGCCAGCAGCAAATGCAGGGGAGGAGAGACCCAGTACTTC
CASSKCRGGETQYF
>TRBV28|TRBJ1-2|.|.|13
TGTGCCAGCAGTTTGGTAGTGAACTATGGCTACACCTTC
CASSLVVNYGYTF
>TRBV10-3|TRBJ1-4|.|.|17
TGTGCCATCAGTGAGTCAGTAGGACACGAGCGAGGTGAAAAACTGTTTTTT
CAISESVGHERGEKLFF
>TRBV5-1|TRBJ2-7|TRBD1|.|14
TGCGCCAGCAGCTTGGGAGGGACAGGGGCGAGGGAGTACTTC
CASSLGGTGAREYF
>TRBV6-6|TRBJ2-3|.|.|16
TGTGCCAGCAGTTACGGGCGGGGTGTTTCTATAGATACGCAGTATTTT
CASSYGRGVSIDTQYF
>TRBV10-3|TRBJ2-3|TRBD2|.|16
TGTGCCATCAGTACGAGCGCGGGACTAGCGACAGATACGCAGTATTTT
CAISTSAGLATDTQYF
>TRBV11-1|TRBJ2-7|.|.|14
TGTGCCAGCAGCTTAGGAATACAGGGCTACGAGCAGTACTTC
CASSLGIQGYEQYF
>TRBV9|TRBJ2-1|.|.|15
TGTGCCAGCAGCGTAGATGGGGGCTCCTACAATGAGCAGTTCTTC
CASSVDGGSYNEQFF
>TRBV14|TRBJ2-3|.|.|13
TGTGCCAGCAGCCGCATCTTAGGCGATACGCAGTATTTT
CASSRILGDTQYF
>TRBV23-1|TRBJ2-2|.|.|18
TGCGCCAGCAGTCAATCTGCGGACGACTACCCGAACACCGGGGAGCTGTTTTTT
CASSQSADDYPNTGELFF
>TRBV2|TRBJ1-4|.|.|14
TGTGCCAGCAGTATTCAGGGTAATGTCGAAAAACTGTTTTTT
CASSIQGNVEKLFF
>TRBV6-1|TRBJ1-6|.|.|18
TGTGCCAGCAGTGAAGTTAGACTCCCGAGCTCCTATAATTCACCCCTCCACTTT
CASSEVRLPSSYNSPLHF
>TRBV21-1|TRBJ1-5|.|few|16
TGTGCCAGCAGCAAAAAACGGACAGGGGGGAATCAGCCCCAGCATTTT
CASSKKRTGGNQPQHF
>TRBV21-1|TRBJ1-4|.|few|15
TGTGCCAGCAGACAGGGCTATGCAACTAATGAAAAACTGTTTTTT
CASRQGYATNEKLFF
>TRBV6-5|TRBJ2-7|TRBD1|.|14
TGTGCCAGCAGGTCTCCAGGGGGTCGTTACGAGCAGTACTTC
CASRSPGGRYEQYF
>TRBV2|TRBJ2-2|.|.|16
TGTGCCAGCACCCCAGGGGTAGGGGTAAGGACCGGGGAGCTGTTTTTT
CASTPGVGVRTGELFF
>TRBV6-5|TRBJ1-3|.|.|11
TGTGCCAGCAGCCGCGGAAACACCATATATTTT
CASSRGNTIYF
>TRBV2|TRBJ1-5|.|once|15
TGTGCCAGCAGTGAAAGCACCAATAGCAATCAGCCCCAGCATTTT
CASSESTNSNQPQHF
>TRBV6-1|TRBJ1-6|.|.|15
TGTGCCAGCATCACTCCTGGGGCCGGCCAAGCACCCCTCCACTTT
CASITPGAGQAPLHF
>TRBV10-3|TRBJ2-5|TRBD1|.|16
TGTGCCATCAGTGGGGGGACAGGGCGGTCGCAAGAGACCCAGTACTTC
CAISGGTGRSQETQYF
>TRBV6-5|TRBJ1-6|.|.|13
TGTGCCAGCTATACAGTGGGGCTATCACCCCTCCACTTT
CASYTVGLSPLHF
>TRBV28|TRBJ1-2|.|.|15
TGTGCCAGCGGCACTGGTCTCCTTTCATACTATGGCTACACCTTC
CASGTGLLSYYGYTF
>TRBV19|TRBJ2-1|.|.|13
TGTGCCAGTAGTATTCGGGGAAGGGATGAGCAGTTCTTC
CASSIRGRDEQFF
>TRBV7-2|TRBJ1-4|.|.|16
TGTGCCAGCAGCTTGTGGGGTACAGGGTGGAACGAAAAACTGTTTTTT
CASSLWGTGWNEKLFF
>TRBV25-1|TRBJ2-7|TRBD2|.|16
TGTGCCAGCAGTTTAAGGGCTAGCGGGAGGGCCTACGAGCAGTACTTC
CASSLRASGRAYEQYF